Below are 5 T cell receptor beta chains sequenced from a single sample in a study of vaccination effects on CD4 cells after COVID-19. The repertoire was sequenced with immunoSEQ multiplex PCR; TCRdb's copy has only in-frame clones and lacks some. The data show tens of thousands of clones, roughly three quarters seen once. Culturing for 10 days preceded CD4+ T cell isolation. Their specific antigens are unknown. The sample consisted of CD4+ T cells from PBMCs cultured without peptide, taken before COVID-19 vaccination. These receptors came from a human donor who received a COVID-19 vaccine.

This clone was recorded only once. CDR3 sequence: CASSKVWVTYEQYV. CDR3 coding DNA: TGTGCCAGCAGCAAAGTTTGGGTAACCTACGAGCAGTACGTC. The genes are TRBV21-1 and TRBJ2-7. TRBV21-1 represents a pseudogene. The CDR3 totals 14 residues.

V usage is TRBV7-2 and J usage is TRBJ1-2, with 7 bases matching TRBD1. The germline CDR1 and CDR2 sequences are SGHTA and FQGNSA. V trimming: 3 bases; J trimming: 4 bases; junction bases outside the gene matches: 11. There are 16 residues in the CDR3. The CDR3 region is CASSFVGQGGPYGYTF. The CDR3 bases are TGTGCCAGCAGCTTTGTGGGTCAGGGGGGACCCTATGGCTACACCTTC.

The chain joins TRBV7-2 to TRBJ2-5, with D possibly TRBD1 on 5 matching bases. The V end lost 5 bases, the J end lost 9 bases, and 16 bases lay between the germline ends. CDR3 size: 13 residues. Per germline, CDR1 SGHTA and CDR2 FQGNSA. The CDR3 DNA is TGTGCCAGCAGCGTGGGGCCCCGGGTGTCCCAGTACTTC. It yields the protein CASSVGPRVSQYF. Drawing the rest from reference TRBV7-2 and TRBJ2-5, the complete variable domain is GAGVSQSPSNKVTEKGKDVELRCDPISGHTALYWYRQSLGQGLEFLIYFQGNSAPDKSGLPSDRFSAERTGGSVSTLTIQRTQQEDSAVYLCASSVGPRVSQYFGPGTRLLVL.

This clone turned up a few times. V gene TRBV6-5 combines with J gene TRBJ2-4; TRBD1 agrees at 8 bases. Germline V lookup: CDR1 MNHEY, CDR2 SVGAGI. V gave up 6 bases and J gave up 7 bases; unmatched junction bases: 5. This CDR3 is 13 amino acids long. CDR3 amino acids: CASSQTGVNIQYF. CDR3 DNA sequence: TGTGCCAGCAGCCAGACAGGGGTGAACATTCAGTACTTC.

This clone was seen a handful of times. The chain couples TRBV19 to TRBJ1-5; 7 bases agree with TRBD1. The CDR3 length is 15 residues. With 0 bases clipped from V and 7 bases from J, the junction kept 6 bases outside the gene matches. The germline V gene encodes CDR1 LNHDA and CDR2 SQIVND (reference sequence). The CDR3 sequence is CASSIESGGQQPQHF. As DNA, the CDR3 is TGTGCCAGTAGTATAGAGTCAGGGGGACAGCAGCCCCAGCATTTT.